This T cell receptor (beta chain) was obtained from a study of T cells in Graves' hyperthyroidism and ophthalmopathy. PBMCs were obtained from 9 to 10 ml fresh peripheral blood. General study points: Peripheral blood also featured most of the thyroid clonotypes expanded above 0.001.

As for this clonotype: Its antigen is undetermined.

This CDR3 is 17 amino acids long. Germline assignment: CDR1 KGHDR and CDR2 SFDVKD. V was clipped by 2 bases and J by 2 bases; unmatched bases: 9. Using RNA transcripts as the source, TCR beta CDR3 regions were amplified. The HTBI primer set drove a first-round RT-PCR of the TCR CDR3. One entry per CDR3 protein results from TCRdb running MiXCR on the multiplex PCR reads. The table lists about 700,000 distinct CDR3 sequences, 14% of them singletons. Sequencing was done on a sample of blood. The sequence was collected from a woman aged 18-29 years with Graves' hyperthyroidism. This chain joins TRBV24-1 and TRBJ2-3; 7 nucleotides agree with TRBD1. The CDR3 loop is CATSDSWTGPITDTQYF. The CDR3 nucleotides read TGTGCCACCAGTGATTCTTGGACAGGACCAATCACAGATACGCAGTATTTT.